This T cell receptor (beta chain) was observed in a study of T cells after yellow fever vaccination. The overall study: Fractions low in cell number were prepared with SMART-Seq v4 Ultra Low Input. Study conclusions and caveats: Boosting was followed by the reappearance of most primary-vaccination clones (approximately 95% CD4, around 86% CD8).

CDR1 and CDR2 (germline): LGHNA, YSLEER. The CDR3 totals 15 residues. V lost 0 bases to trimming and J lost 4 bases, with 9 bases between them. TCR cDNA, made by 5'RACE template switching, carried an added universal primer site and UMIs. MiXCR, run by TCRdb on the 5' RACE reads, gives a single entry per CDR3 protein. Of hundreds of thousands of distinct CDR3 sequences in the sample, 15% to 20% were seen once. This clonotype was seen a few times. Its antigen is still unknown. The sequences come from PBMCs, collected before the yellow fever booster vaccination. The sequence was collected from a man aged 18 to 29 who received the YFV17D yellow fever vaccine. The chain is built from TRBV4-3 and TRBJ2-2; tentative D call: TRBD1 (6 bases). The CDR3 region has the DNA TGCGCCAGCAGCCAAGATGGGGACACCACCGGGGAGCTGTTTTTT. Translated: CASSQDGDTTGELFF.